These T cell receptor beta chains were read from a single sample in a study of OX40 agonist ivuxolimab in advanced cancers. Using immunoSEQ multiplex PCR, the repertoire was profiled, and TCRdb retains in-frame clones only, with some absent. The repertoire consists of 45,000 to 55,000 clones, with around 86% occurring once and the leading ten covering 6% to 7.5%. This sample comprised CD4+ or CD8+ T cells sorted from blood, obtained in a trial of the OX40 agonist ivuxolimab. The receptors were gathered from an adult with an advanced solid tumor such as melanoma, head and neck, liver or kidney cancer. Both conserved end residues are part of each CDR3. Fields, in order: V gene, J gene, CDR3 protein.

v_gene: TRBV11-2; j_gene: TRBJ2-3; CDR3aa: CASSLDGGLAASTDTQYF
v_gene: TRBV7-9; j_gene: TRBJ1-2; CDR3aa: CASRTQGAQHYGYTF
v_gene: TRBV9; j_gene: TRBJ2-7; CDR3aa: CASSVEGLASYEQYF
v_gene: TRBV5-4; j_gene: TRBJ2-3; CDR3aa: CASRQSSGLAGNTDTQYF
v_gene: TRBV15; j_gene: TRBJ1-5; CDR3aa: CATSPHGGIDSNQPQHF
v_gene: TRBV11-2; j_gene: .; CDR3aa: CASSPTGGPYEQYF
v_gene: TRBV4-1; j_gene: TRBJ2-7; CDR3aa: CASSHESTGYEQYF
v_gene: TRBV6-1; j_gene: TRBJ1-1; CDR3aa: CASSTRQGFAEAFF
v_gene: TRBV7-9; j_gene: TRBJ2-1; CDR3aa: CASSLGTSWGDEQFF
v_gene: TRBV27; j_gene: TRBJ2-3; CDR3aa: CASSLYGNTDTQYF
v_gene: TRBV6-5; j_gene: TRBJ2-2; CDR3aa: CASSYGVAVNTGELFF
v_gene: TRBV2; j_gene: TRBJ1-2; CDR3aa: CASTGTLYGYTF
v_gene: TRBV11-2; j_gene: TRBJ1-4; CDR3aa: CASSGGTGYNEKLFF
v_gene: TRBV14; j_gene: TRBJ2-1; CDR3aa: CASSQSYNEQFF
v_gene: TRBV30; j_gene: TRBJ2-7; CDR3aa: CAWIAWGGRGEQYF
v_gene: TRBV6-5; j_gene: TRBJ2-4; CDR3aa: CASSYDQSGTNIQYF
v_gene: TRBV9; j_gene: TRBJ2-1; CDR3aa: CASSSRGRFNEQFF
v_gene: TRBV4-1; j_gene: TRBJ2-1; CDR3aa: CASSQVGEVMGQFF
v_gene: TRBV9; j_gene: TRBJ1-2; CDR3aa: CASSVGGVGYGYTF
v_gene: TRBV5-1; j_gene: TRBJ1-5; CDR3aa: CASRTEESNQPQHF
v_gene: TRBV19; j_gene: TRBJ2-1; CDR3aa: CASGGGRMDEQFF
v_gene: TRBV7-9; j_gene: TRBJ1-2; CDR3aa: CAIEGAGANYGYTF
v_gene: TRBV25-1; j_gene: TRBJ1-1; CDR3aa: CASSESVSGNTEAFF
v_gene: TRBV10-2; j_gene: TRBJ1-5; CDR3aa: CASSQGINQPQHF
v_gene: TRBV29-1; j_gene: TRBJ2-1; CDR3aa: CSVEPPGLAFREEFNEQFF
v_gene: TRBV9; j_gene: TRBJ2-1; CDR3aa: CASSDTSGSDNEQFF